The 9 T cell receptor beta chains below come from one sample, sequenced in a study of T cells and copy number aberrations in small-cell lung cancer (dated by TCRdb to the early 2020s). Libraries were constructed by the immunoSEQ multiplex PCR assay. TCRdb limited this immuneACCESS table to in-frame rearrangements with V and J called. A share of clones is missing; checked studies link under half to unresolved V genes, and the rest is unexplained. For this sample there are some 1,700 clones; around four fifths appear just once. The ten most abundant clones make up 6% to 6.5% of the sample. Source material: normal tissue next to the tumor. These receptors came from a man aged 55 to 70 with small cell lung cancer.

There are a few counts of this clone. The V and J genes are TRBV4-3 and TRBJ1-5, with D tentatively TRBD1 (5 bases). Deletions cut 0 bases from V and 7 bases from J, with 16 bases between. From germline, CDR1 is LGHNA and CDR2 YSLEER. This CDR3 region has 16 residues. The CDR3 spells CASSQDYLGGDQPQHF. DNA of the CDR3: TGCGCCAGCAGCCAAGATTACTTGGGGGGGGACCAGCCCCAGCATTTT.

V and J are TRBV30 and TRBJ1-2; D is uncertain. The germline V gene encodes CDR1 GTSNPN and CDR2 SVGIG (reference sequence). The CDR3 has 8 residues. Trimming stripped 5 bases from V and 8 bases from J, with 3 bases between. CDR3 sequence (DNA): TGTGCCTGGCAGGGCTACACCTTC. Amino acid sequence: CAWQGYTF.

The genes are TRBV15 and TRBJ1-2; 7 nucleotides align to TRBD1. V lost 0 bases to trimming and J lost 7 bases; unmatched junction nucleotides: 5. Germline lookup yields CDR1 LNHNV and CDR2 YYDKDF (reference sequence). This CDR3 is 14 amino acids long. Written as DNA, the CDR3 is TGTGCCACCAGCAGAGATCCAGGGGGTAGTGGCTACACCTTC. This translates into CATSRDPGGSGYTF.

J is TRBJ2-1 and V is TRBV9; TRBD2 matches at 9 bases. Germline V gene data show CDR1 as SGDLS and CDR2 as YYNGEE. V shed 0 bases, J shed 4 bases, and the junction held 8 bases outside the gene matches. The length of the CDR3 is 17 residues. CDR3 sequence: CASSVGVGSGGYNEQFF. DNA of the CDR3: TGTGCCAGCAGCGTAGGGGTCGGAAGCGGGGGGTACAATGAGCAGTTCTTC.

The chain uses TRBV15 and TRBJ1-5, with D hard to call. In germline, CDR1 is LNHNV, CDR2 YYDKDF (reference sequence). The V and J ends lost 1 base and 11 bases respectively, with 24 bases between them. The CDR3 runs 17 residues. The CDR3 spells CATSRAGDGRAIAAQHF. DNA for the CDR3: TGTGCCACCAGCAGAGCGGGTGACGGGAGAGCCATTGCAGCCCAGCATTTT.

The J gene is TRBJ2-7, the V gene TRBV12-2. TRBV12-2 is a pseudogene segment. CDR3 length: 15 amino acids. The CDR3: CASRCPPGVSYEQYF. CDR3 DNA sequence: TGTGCAAGTCGCTGCCCCCCTGGCGTTTCCTACGAGCAGTACTTC.

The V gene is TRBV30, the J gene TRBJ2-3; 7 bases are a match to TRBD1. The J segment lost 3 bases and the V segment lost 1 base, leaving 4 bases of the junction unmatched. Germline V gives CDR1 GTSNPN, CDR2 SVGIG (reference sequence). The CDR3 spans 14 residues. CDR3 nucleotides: TGTGCCTGGAGTGCGGGACAGCCGACAGATACGCAGTATTTT. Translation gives CAWSAGQPTDTQYF. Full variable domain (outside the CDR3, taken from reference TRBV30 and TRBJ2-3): SQTIHQWPATLVQPVGSPLSLECTVEGTSNPNLYWYRQAAGRGLQLLFYSVGIGQISSEVPQNLSASRPQDRQFILSSKKLLLSDSGFYLCAWSAGQPTDTQYFGPGTRLTVL.

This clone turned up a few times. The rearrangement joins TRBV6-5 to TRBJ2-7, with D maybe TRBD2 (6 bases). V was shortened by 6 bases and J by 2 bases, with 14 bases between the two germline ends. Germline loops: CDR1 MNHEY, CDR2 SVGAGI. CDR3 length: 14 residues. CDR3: CASRKAGGAYEQYF. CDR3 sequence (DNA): TGTGCCAGCAGGAAAGCGGGCGGAGCCTACGAGCAGTACTTC.

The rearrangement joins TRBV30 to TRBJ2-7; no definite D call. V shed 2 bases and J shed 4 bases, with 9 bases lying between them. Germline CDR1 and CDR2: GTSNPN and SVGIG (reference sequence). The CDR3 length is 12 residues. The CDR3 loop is CAWSPGRYEQYF. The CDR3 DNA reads TGTGCCTGGAGTCCCGGACGATACGAGCAGTACTTC.